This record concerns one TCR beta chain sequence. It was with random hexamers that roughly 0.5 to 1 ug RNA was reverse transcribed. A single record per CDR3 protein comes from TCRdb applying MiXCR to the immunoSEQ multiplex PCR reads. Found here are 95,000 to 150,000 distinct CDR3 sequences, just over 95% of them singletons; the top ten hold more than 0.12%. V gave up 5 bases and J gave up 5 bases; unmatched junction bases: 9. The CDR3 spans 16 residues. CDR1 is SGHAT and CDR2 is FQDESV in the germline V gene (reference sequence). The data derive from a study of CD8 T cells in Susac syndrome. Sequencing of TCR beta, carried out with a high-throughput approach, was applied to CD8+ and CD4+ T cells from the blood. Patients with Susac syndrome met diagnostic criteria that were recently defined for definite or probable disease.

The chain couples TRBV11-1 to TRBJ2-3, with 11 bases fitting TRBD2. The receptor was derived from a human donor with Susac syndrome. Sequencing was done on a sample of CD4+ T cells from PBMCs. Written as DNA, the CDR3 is TGTGCCAGCAGCCCCGAACTAGCGGGAGTAGGAGATACGCAGTATTTT. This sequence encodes CASSPELAGVGDTQYF.